The 20 T cell receptor beta chains below were found in one sample sequenced in a study of identifying expanded T cells in peripheral blood. Profiling relied on immunoSEQ multiplex PCR, and the TCRdb table lists in-frame clones only, not all of them. The sample consists of over 85,000 clones, about nine tenths of them appearing once. Source material: blood. The source of these receptors is a person aged 18 to 70 in good health.

The V gene is TRBV7-3, the J gene TRBJ2-6; no firm D call. Deletions cut 6 bases from V and 0 bases from J, with 9 bases between. CDR3 size: 15 residues. CDR1 is SGHTA and CDR2 is FQGTGA in the germline V gene. CDR3 in amino acids: CASSFDISGANVLTF. CDR3 nucleotides: TGTGCCAGCAGTTTTGACATCTCTGGGGCCAACGTCCTGACTTTC.

The chain links TRBV6-5 to TRBJ2-2, with TRBD2 as a possible D gene (5 bases). The CDR3 runs to 15 residues. Germline assignment: CDR1 MNHEY and CDR2 SVGAGI. V shed 6 bases and J shed 4 bases, with 15 bases lying between them. CDR3 nucleotides: TGTGCCAGCAGCATTACTCGGGGAAGCACCGGGGAGCTGTTTTTT. Translation: CASSITRGSTGELFF.

This chain connects TRBV5-1 to TRBJ2-7; D might be TRBD2 (6 bases). The germline V gene encodes CDR1 SGHRS and CDR2 YFSETQ. Trimming removed 3 bases at V and 0 bases at J, with 10 bases between. This CDR3 spans 14 amino acids. The CDR3 nucleotides are TGCGCCAGCAGCTCTAGCGTACTCTCCTACGAGCAGTACTTC. Its translation: CASSSSVLSYEQYF.

V gene TRBV27 combines with J gene TRBJ2-1; D tentatively reads TRBD1 or TRBD2 (5 bases each). The CDR3 extends over 13 amino acids. Trimming pared 3 bases from V and 10 bases from J, leaving 13 bases between. From germline, CDR1 is MNHEY and CDR2 SMNVEV (reference sequence). CDR3 DNA sequence: TGTGCCAGCAGTTTTCTTGAGGGGCAAGAGCAGTTCTTC. Amino acids: CASSFLEGQEQFF.

The chain links TRBV27 to TRBJ2-7; D unclear. This CDR3 spans 14 amino acids. CDR1 is MNHEY, CDR2 SMNVEV, per germline (reference sequence). Trimming stripped 5 bases from V and 7 bases from J, with 18 bases between. DNA for the CDR3: TGTGCCAGCAGTCCACCTTCGCTGGCTGGAGAGCAGTACTTC. Residues: CASSPPSLAGEQYF.

The chain is built from TRBV5-4 and TRBJ2-1; 8 nucleotides align to TRBD2. The CDR3 runs 18 residues. Germline CDR1 SGHNT, CDR2 YYREEE (reference sequence). V shed 4 bases and J 0 bases; nucleotides not matched to a gene: 12. The CDR3 reads CASSAFSLAGSSYNEQFF. The CDR3 DNA reads TGTGCCAGCAGCGCCTTTTCGTTAGCGGGAAGCTCCTACAATGAGCAGTTCTTC.

The V and J genes are TRBV6-1 and TRBJ1-6, with D tentatively TRBD1 (5 bases). This CDR3 spans 15 amino acids. Trimming stripped 2 bases from V and 8 bases from J, with 13 bases between. Germline-derived CDR1 and CDR2 are MNHNS and SASEGT. CDR3 loop: CASSESPGLHSPLHF. DNA for the CDR3: TGTGCCAGCAGTGAATCTCCGGGGCTACATTCACCCCTCCACTTT.

The chain uses TRBV5-1 and TRBJ2-5; weak D call: TRBD2 (5 bases). V was pared by 0 bases and J by 5 bases, with 17 bases between. Germline loops: CDR1 SGHRS, CDR2 YFSETQ. CDR3 length equals 16 residues. The CDR3 spells CASSLDPPGRGETQYF. The DNA for the CDR3 is TGCGCCAGCAGCTTGGATCCTCCGGGCCGAGGGGAGACCCAGTACTTC.

The genes are TRBV11-2 and TRBJ2-3; TRBD2 agrees at 7 bases. The CDR3 sequence is 17 residues long. CDR1 is SGHAT, CDR2 FQNNGV, per germline. Trimming cost V 0 bases and J 3 bases; bases outside gene matches: 9. CDR3 sequence (DNA): TGTGCCAGCAGCTTAGATTTCTTAGCGGGTAATACAGATACGCAGTATTTT. Translating it yields CASSLDFLAGNTDTQYF.

The CDR3 DNA is TGCGCCACCCGGGGGGAGAGCGTAAGCTCCTACAATGAGCAGTTCTTC. This codes for CATRGESVSSYNEQFF. The rearrangement joins TRBV5-1 to TRBJ2-1; 7 positions agree with TRBD2. V was pared by 9 bases and J by 0 bases, with 12 bases of the junction left unmatched. Germline V lookup: CDR1 SGHRS, CDR2 YFSETQ. The CDR3 contains 16 residues.

The chain uses TRBV5-8 and TRBJ2-7, with 8 bases matching TRBD1. The CDR3 runs 13 residues. V shed 4 bases, J shed 7 bases, and the junction held 7 bases outside the gene matches. The germline V gene encodes CDR1 SGHTS and CDR2 YDEGEE. The CDR3 DNA follows: TGTGCCAGCAGCCTCAGCAGGGGGCGAGAGCAGTACTTC. Translated, it gives CASSLSRGREQYF.

The rearrangement links TRBV10-1 to TRBJ2-3, with TRBD2 as a possible D gene (6 bases). This CDR3 region has 16 residues. V gave up 0 bases and J gave up 6 bases, with 16 bases separating them. CDR1 WNHNN and CDR2 SYGVQD come from the germline V gene (reference sequence). The CDR3 coding sequence is TGCGCCAGCAGTGAGTCGATTGGGGGGTTCACGGATACGCAGTATTTT. Protein sequence: CASSESIGGFTDTQYF.

Only a few counts were recorded for this clone. V gene TRBV21-1 combines with J gene TRBJ2-7; TRBD2 is taken as the D call from the table, unchecked against the DNA. TRBV21-1 has pseudogene status. The CDR3 sequence is 15 residues long. The CDR3 spells CASSKTRKMVFEQYF. For the CDR3, the DNA is TGTGCCAGCAGCAAAACGAGGAAGATGGTCTTCGAGCAGTACTTC.

The chain has TRBV18 and TRBJ1-5; tentative D call: TRBD1 (5 bases). In germline, CDR1 is KGHSH, CDR2 LQKENI. V lost 1 base, J lost 7 bases, and 11 bases lay in between. There are 14 residues in the CDR3. In DNA, the CDR3 is TGTGCCAGCTCACCACAGGGGATCAGCCAGCCCCAGCATTTT. Protein product: CASSPQGISQPQHF.

The sample holds a few counts of this clone. The CDR3 region is CASSVDGIWPQHF. The CDR3 bases are TGTGCCAGCAGTGTTGACGGGATATGGCCCCAGCATTTT. J is TRBJ1-5 and V is TRBV2; D unresolved. Trimming cost V 4 bases and J 9 bases, with 13 bases left between them. Germline CDR1 SNHLY, CDR2 FYNNEI. This CDR3 comprises 13 residues.

V is TRBV6-5 and J is TRBJ1-2; a weak D match, TRBD1 (5 bases). CDR1 and CDR2 from the germline V gene are MNHEY and SVGAGI. V was clipped by 0 bases and J by 5 bases, with 13 bases between them. This CDR3 comprises 15 residues. The CDR3 DNA reads TGTGCCAGCAGTTACTCGAATCAGGGACTGTATGGCTACACCTTC. Its protein is CASSYSNQGLYGYTF.

The rearrangement joins TRBV7-9 to TRBJ2-1, with no clear D. The CDR3 covers 14 residues. V was trimmed by 4 bases and J by 3 bases, leaving 10 bases between them. Germline CDR1 SEHNR, CDR2 FQNEAQ (reference sequence). In DNA form, the CDR3 reads TGTGCCAGCAGCTGGGCGGACGGCTACAATGAGCAGTTCTTC. This sequence encodes CASSWADGYNEQFF.

The chain joins TRBV20-1 to TRBJ2-7; D possibly corresponds to TRBD1 (5 bases). The CDR3 loop spans 11 amino acids. Germline assignment: CDR1 DFQATT and CDR2 SNEGSKA (reference sequence). CDR3 region: CTFGRVSEQYF. Written as DNA, the CDR3 is TGCACCTTTGGCAGGGTTTCGGAGCAGTACTTC.

The V gene is TRBV19, the J gene TRBJ1-5; unclear D gene. Trimming shortened V by 8 bases and J by 4 bases, and 15 bases separated the two germline ends. The CDR3 contains 14 residues. The germline V gene has CDR1 LNHDA and CDR2 SQIVND (reference sequence). The CDR3 is CASDTRRRNQPQHF. In nucleotides, the CDR3 is TGTGCCAGTGATACAAGGCGAAGAAATCAGCCCCAGCATTTT.

This clone occurred once. The V gene is TRBV7-9, the J gene TRBJ1-1; D remains unclear. This CDR3 has 15 residues. V gave up 2 bases and J gave up 0 bases, with 10 bases separating them. CDR1 is SEHNR, CDR2 FQNEAQ, per germline (reference sequence). In DNA form, the CDR3 reads TGTGCCAGCAGCTTAAGGGAACAGATGAACACTGAAGCTTTCTTT. It specifies CASSLREQMNTEAFF. The complete variable domain, with remaining parts taken from reference TRBV7-9 and TRBJ1-1, reads DTGVSQNPRHKITKRGQNVTFRCDPISEHNRLYWYRQTLGQGPEFLTYFQNEAQLEKSRLLSDRFSAERPKGSFSTLEIQRTEQGDSAMYLCASSLREQMNTEAFFGQGTRLTVV.